The 15 T cell receptor beta chains listed next were all sequenced from one sample in a study of long-term antiretroviral therapy in people with HIV. Sequencing relied on immunoSEQ assay v3.0, run at survey level. Assay used: immunoSEQ multiplex PCR; TCRdb lists only in-frame clones, some missing. The top ten hold 2.4% of the sample, which has about 33,000 clones, approximately 96% seen once. The sequencing here drew on unsorted PBMCs, taken 6.6 years after starting antiretroviral therapy. The receptors were sampled from a man younger than 45 with HIV.

About this clone: Other DNA sequences in the sample encode the same CDR3. This rearrangement joins TRBV11-2 to TRBJ1-1, with TRBD1 matching over 7 bases. The CDR3 contains 15 residues. V gave up 2 bases and J gave up 4 bases; unmatched junction bases: 7. Germline lookup yields CDR1 SGHAT and CDR2 FQNNGV. CDR3 sequence (DNA): TGTGCCAGCAGCTTAACCACAGGGGTCGGCACTGAAGCTTTCTTT. Protein: CASSLTTGVGTEAFF. The variable domain in full, with the rest retrieved from reference TRBV11-2 and TRBJ1-1, is EAGVAQSPRYKIIEKRQSVAFWCNPISGHATLYWYQQILGQGPKLLIQFQNNGVVDDSQLPKDRFSAERLKGVDSTLKIQPAKLEDSAVYLCASSLTTGVGTEAFFGQGTRLTVV.

The gene calls are TRBV2 and TRBJ2-7; no definite D call. V shed 7 bases and J shed 1 base, with 11 bases lying between them. Per germline, CDR1 SNHLY and CDR2 FYNNEI. CDR3 length: 13 residues. CDR3 sequence reads: CASNHGASYEQYF. The CDR3 nucleotides are TGTGCCAGCAACCATGGAGCTTCCTACGAGCAGTACTTC.

V is TRBV5-8 and J is TRBJ1-4; D not certain. The V end was cut by 3 bases, the J end by 8 bases, with 8 bases between. This CDR3 has 12 residues. Germline V gene lookup returns CDR1 SGHTS and CDR2 YDEGEE. CDR3 in amino acids: CASSSPREKLFF. The DNA for the CDR3 is TGTGCCAGCAGCTCACCGAGGGAAAAACTGTTTTTT.

The CDR3 DNA follows: TGTGCCAGCAGCATGGCCTCTAGCACAGATACGCAGTATTTT. It encodes CASSMASSTDTQYF. The chain recombines TRBV9 with TRBJ2-3; D gene ambiguous. The CDR3 is 14 residues long. CDR1 is SGDLS, CDR2 YYNGEE, per germline. V lost 4 bases and J lost 0, with 9 bases in between. Based on the CDR3 plus reference TRBV9 and TRBJ2-3, the full variable domain is DSGVTQTPKHLITATGQRVTLRCSPRSGDLSVYWYQQSLDQGLQFLIQYYNGEERAKGNILERFSAQQFPDLHSELNLSSLELGDSALYFCASSMASSTDTQYFGPGTRLTVL.

As for this clone: One end of the junction fails to match germline, which may point to a read error. V and J are TRBV7-6 and TRBJ2-1, with TRBD1 matching over 7 bases. This CDR3 region has 13 residues. The germline CDR1 and CDR2 sequences are SGHVS and FNYEAQ. This CDR3 reads CASSHRQGTPPIF. The CDR3 DNA follows: TGTGCCAGCAGCCACCGACAGGGTACCCCTCCAATCTTC.

V usage is TRBV5-1 and J usage is TRBJ1-1, with a tentative D call TRBD1 (5 bases). V shed 6 bases and J shed 4 bases, with 16 bases lying between them. Per germline, CDR1 SGHRS and CDR2 YFSETQ. The CDR3 consists of 14 residues. The CDR3 is CASTTRAGSTEAFF. The CDR3 DNA sequence: TGCGCCAGCACGACTAGGGCAGGGTCCACTGAAGCTTTCTTT.

V usage is TRBV19 and J usage is TRBJ1-5; D might be TRBD1 (5 bases). In germline, CDR1 is LNHDA, CDR2 SQIVND (reference sequence). The CDR3 runs 15 residues. The V end lost 1 base, the J end lost 0 bases, and 7 bases lay between the germline ends. CDR3 in DNA: TGTGCCAGTAGTATAGGGACACTTAGCAATCAGCCCCAGCATTTT. Amino acid sequence: CASSIGTLSNQPQHF.

The chain links TRBV9 to TRBJ2-2; D is perhaps TRBD1 or TRBD2 (7 bases each). With 0 bases removed from V and 6 bases from J, the gap between germline ends came to 18 bases. There are 17 residues in the CDR3. Germline CDR1 reads SGDLS; CDR2 reads YYNGEE. CDR3 sequence: CASSVGMGGGRPGELFF. CDR3 bases: TGTGCCAGCAGCGTAGGGATGGGAGGGGGCAGGCCCGGGGAGCTGTTTTTT.

The rearrangement uses TRBV5-1 and TRBJ1-1, with 7 bases fitting TRBD1. This CDR3 contains 14 residues. V lost 4 bases to trimming and J lost 1 base; unmatched junction nucleotides: 4. The germline gives CDR1 SGHRS, CDR2 YFSETQ. The CDR3 region has the DNA TGCGCCAGCAGCCCCGGGACAGCGAACACTGAAGCTTTCTTT. The encoded protein is CASSPGTANTEAFF.

The chain combines TRBV19 with TRBJ2-2, with TRBD2 as a possible D gene (5 bases). V was clipped by 2 bases and J by 10 bases, with 11 bases between them. The V gene's germline CDR1 is LNHDA and CDR2 SQIVND (reference sequence). This CDR3 is 13 amino acids long. CDR3 sequence reads: CASSITPAEELFF. CDR3 sequence (DNA): TGTGCCAGTAGTATAACCCCAGCGGAGGAGCTGTTTTTT.

The chain carries TRBV11-2 and TRBJ2-7, with 8 bases identical to TRBD1. Per the germline V gene, CDR1 is SGHAT and CDR2 is FQNNGV. V lost 3 bases and J lost 7; bases outside the gene matches: 5. The CDR3 sequence is 13 residues long. The DNA of the CDR3 is TGTGCCAGCAGCTTGACAGGGGCTGGGGAGCAGTACTTC. Translation gives CASSLTGAGEQYF.

V and J are TRBV6-4 and TRBJ2-3; TRBD2 matches at 8 bases. This CDR3 is built from 16 residues. The junction had 10 bases not matched to a gene; V was cut back by 2 bases and J by 6 bases. CDR1 and CDR2 from the germline V gene are MRHNA and SNTAGT. CDR3 coding DNA: TGTGCCAGCAGTGACGCGGGGGGTCCCCCGGGGGATACGCAGTATTTT. Amino acids: CASSDAGGPPGDTQYF.

The chain employs TRBV4-2 and TRBJ2-3; 8 nucleotides line up with TRBD2. Per the germline V gene, CDR1 is LGHNA and CDR2 is YNFKEQ. This CDR3 is 17 amino acids long. J was trimmed by 6 bases and V by 0 bases; bases with no gene match: 11. The CDR3: CASSQDRAGDGPDTQYF. The DNA for the CDR3 is TGTGCCAGCAGCCAAGATCGAGCGGGGGACGGTCCGGATACGCAGTATTTT.

This clone has a single count. The J gene is TRBJ1-1, the V gene TRBV6-1, with D possibly matching TRBD1 (5 bases). Deletions cut 4 bases from V and 5 bases from J, with 11 bases between. Germline CDR1 MNHNS, CDR2 SASEGT. The CDR3 is 13 residues long. Here the CDR3 DNA reads TGTGCCAGCAGTGGGGTTGGGGGGACTGAAGCTTTCTTT. Translating gives CASSGVGGTEAFF.

The J gene is TRBJ1-4, the V gene TRBV5-4, with D hard to call. Trimming took 5 bases from V and 8 from J, leaving 13 bases between them. Germline V gene sequence: CDR1 SGHNT, CDR2 YYREEE (reference sequence). This CDR3 spans 13 amino acids. The CDR3 sequence: CASSPLPGEKLFF. The CDR3 DNA sequence: TGTGCCAGCAGTCCGCTCCCGGGAGAAAAACTGTTTTTT.